This T cell receptor (beta chain) stems from a study of T cells after yellow fever vaccination. CDR1 is SQVTM, CDR2 ANQGSEA, per germline. The CDR3 is 13 amino acids. With V trimmed by 6 bases and J by 3 bases, 6 bases remained unmatched. TCRdb analysed the 5' RACE reads with MiXCR anew, one entry per CDR3 protein. The data show more than 300,000 distinct CDR3 sequences, with around 6.8% seen just once and about a sixth held by the top ten. This clonotype came up a few times. Specimen: PBMCs, collected roughly 46 days after the first yellow fever vaccination. This TCR was sampled from a man aged 18 to 29 who received the YFV17D yellow fever vaccine. V usage is TRBV29-1 and J usage is TRBJ1-1, with TRBD1 matching 8 bases. CDR3 region: CSVRTGLDTEAFF. Written as DNA, the CDR3 is TGCAGCGTCAGGACAGGGTTGGACACTGAAGCTTTCTTT.